These 5 T cell receptor beta chains originate from one sample sequenced in a study of shared clonotypes between healthy human individuals. Only in-frame clones appear in the TCRdb table, and some are missing; sequencing was by immunoSEQ multiplex PCR. The sample lists 470,000 or so clones; 78% were seen once. The sequenced material came from PBMCs. Receptor source: a woman between 40 and 50 years old in good health. Some clones in this sample may be carry-over from other donors' samples.

The rearrangement uses TRBV11-3 and TRBJ2-7; D gene uncertain. CDR3 size: 13 residues. V was pared by 0 bases and J by 7 bases, with 10 bases between. Germline CDR1 SGHNT, CDR2 YENEEA. CDR3 nucleotides: TGTGCCAGCAGCTTAGACTCCCTGAGTGAGCAGTACTTC. Protein sequence: CASSLDSLSEQYF.

Concerning this clone: Other DNA sequences in the sample encode the same CDR3. This chain links TRBV28 with TRBJ2-7; TRBD1 might be the D (5 bases). Germline values: CDR1 MDHEN, CDR2 SYDVKM. V was trimmed by 4 bases and J by 3 bases, leaving 10 bases between them. The CDR3 has 13 residues. CDR3 DNA: TGTGCCAGCAGTTCGCCGACAGTCTACGAGCAGTACTTC. It is translated as CASSSPTVYEQYF.

This chain connects TRBV27 to TRBJ2-5; D gene ambiguous. Between the trimmed V and J ends, which lost 3 bases and 1 base, there was a span of 9 bases. Germline loops: CDR1 MNHEY, CDR2 SMNVEV (reference sequence). This CDR3 comprises 14 residues. CDR3 nucleotides: TGTGCCAGCAGTTTCAAGGCAACCCAAGAGACCCAGTACTTC. Encoded protein: CASSFKATQETQYF.

This clone was recorded at least ten times. V gene TRBV4-3 combines with J gene TRBJ2-5; TRBD2 might be the D (6 bases). The J call is uncertain, as TRBJ2-7 better fits the DNA end. CDR1 LGHNA and CDR2 YSLEER come from the germline V gene. The CDR3 has 14 residues. The CDR3 DNA follows: TGCGCCAGCAGCCAATTTGCGGGGCCCTACGAGCAGTACTTC. It is translated as CASSQFAGPYEQYF.

This chain uses TRBV4-1 with TRBJ2-2; D not certain. The CDR3 runs 17 residues. Between the trimmed V and J ends, which lost 0 bases and 3 bases, there was a span of 14 bases. Germline lookup yields CDR1 MGHRA and CDR2 YSYEKL. The CDR3 region is CASSQESWQAHTGELFF. The CDR3 nucleotides are TGCGCCAGCAGCCAAGAATCCTGGCAAGCCCACACCGGGGAGCTGTTTTTT.